This T cell receptor (beta chain) was identified during a study of blood T cell repertoires in COVID-19. The V gene lost 0 bases and the J gene lost 6 bases, with 12 bases spanning the gap. CDR3 length equals 15 residues. The germline V gene has CDR1 GTSNPN and CDR2 SVGIG (reference sequence). TCRdb's copy holds only in-frame clones and misses some; the assay was immunoSEQ multiplex PCR. The sample carries 120,000 or so clones, around 76% recorded once. The receptor's source is a woman aged 80 or older with acute or convalescent COVID-19. This chain links TRBV30 with TRBJ1-6, with D perhaps matching TRBD1 (5 bases). Sequencing was done on a sample of peripheral blood. This CDR3 is CAWSVQAGFNSPLHF. The CDR3 DNA reads as TGTGCCTGGAGTGTACAGGCTGGGTTTAATTCACCCCTCCACTTT.